These 25 T cell receptor beta chains were all obtained from the same sample, sequenced in a study of blood T cell repertoires in COVID-19. The table came from immunoSEQ multiplex PCR; TCRdb's copy has only in-frame clones and leaves some out. Of approximately 60,000 clones in the sample, 86% were seen once. Sequencing was performed on peripheral blood. All receptors come from a man between 50 and 59 years old with active COVID-19.

The DNA for the CDR3 is TGTGCCACCCGGGACAGGTATACAGATACGCAGTATTTT. It codes for CATRDRYTDTQYF. The rearrangement uses TRBV24-1 and TRBJ2-3; TRBD1 aligns across 8 bases. In germline, CDR1 is KGHDR, CDR2 SFDVKD. The CDR3 sequence is 13 residues long. V lost 9 bases, J lost 3 bases, and 4 bases stayed unmatched.

The chain uses TRBV7-2 and TRBJ2-2; tentative D call: TRBD2 (5 bases). Germline loops: CDR1 SGHTA, CDR2 FQGNSA. Trimming shortened V by 3 bases and J by 5 bases, and 13 bases separated the two germline ends. The CDR3 loop spans 15 amino acids. CDR3 sequence: CASSLSGLWTGELFF. The CDR3 nucleotides are TGTGCCAGCAGCTTGAGTGGACTTTGGACCGGGGAGCTGTTTTTT. Based on the CDR3 plus reference TRBV7-2 and TRBJ2-2, the full variable domain is GAGVSQSPSNKVTEKGKDVELRCDPISGHTALYWYRQSLGQGLEFLIYFQGNSAPDKSGLPSDRFSAERTGGSVSTLTIQRTQQEDSAVYLCASSLSGLWTGELFFGEGSRLTVL.

This rearrangement joins TRBV2 to TRBJ1-1, with TRBD1 matching 8 bases. CDR1 and CDR2 from the germline V gene are SNHLY and FYNNEI. The CDR3 is 13 amino acids. V was pared by 6 bases and J by 1 base, with 1 base of the junction left unmatched. CDR3 protein: CASRGTGNTEAFF. The CDR3 nucleotides read TGTGCCAGCAGAGGGACAGGGAACACTGAAGCTTTCTTT.

The chain links TRBV5-4 to TRBJ2-3; 10 bases line up with TRBD2. Trimming took 4 bases from V and 4 from J; bases not matched to a gene: 6. The CDR3 covers 15 residues. In germline, CDR1 is SGHNT, CDR2 YYREEE (reference sequence). The CDR3 here is CASSLVGLAADTQYF. The CDR3 nucleotides are TGTGCCAGCAGCCTGGTCGGACTAGCGGCAGATACGCAGTATTTT.

The V gene is TRBV18, the J gene TRBJ2-3, with 8 bases identical to TRBD1. CDR3 length: 13 amino acids. In germline, CDR1 is KGHSH, CDR2 LQKENI. The J segment lost 4 bases and the V segment lost 9 bases, leaving 6 bases of the junction unmatched. The CDR3 DNA follows: TGTGCCAGTCCGGACAGGGTCCCAGATACGCAGTATTTT. Translation: CASPDRVPDTQYF.

This clone turned up a few times. The CDR3 coding sequence is TGTGCCAGCAGTTTAATTGGAGGGACAGGGGGAAAGACCCAGTACTTC. It specifies CASSLIGGTGGKTQYF. The chain has TRBV27 and TRBJ2-5, with 11 bases lining up with TRBD1. Trimming removed 2 bases from V and 6 bases from J; junction bases left unmatched: 8. The length of the CDR3 is 16 residues. Germline-derived CDR1 and CDR2 are MNHEY and SMNVEV (reference sequence).

V gene TRBV5-8 combines with J gene TRBJ2-7, with a tentative D call TRBD2 (6 bases). Between the trimmed V and J ends, which lost 9 bases and 1 base, there was a span of 14 bases. The CDR3 sequence is 13 residues long. Germline values: CDR1 SGHTS, CDR2 YDEGEE. The CDR3 coding sequence is TGTGCCACCCAACGGGGGTCTTCCTACGAGCAGTACTTC. This encodes CATQRGSSYEQYF.

The rearrangement uses TRBV4-1 and TRBJ1-3; 12 nucleotides align to TRBD1. J was trimmed by 4 bases and V by 4 bases; bases with no gene match: 14. Looked up from germline, CDR1 is MGHRA and CDR2 is YSYEKL. This CDR3 contains 19 residues. The CDR3 DNA reads TGCGCCAGCAGCCGAACCGGGACAGGGGGCGATTTCTGGGGAAACACCATATATTTT. Protein product: CASSRTGTGGDFWGNTIYF.

The rearrangement uses TRBV6-6 and TRBJ1-5, with 11 bases matching TRBD1. Germline V gives CDR1 MNHNY, CDR2 SVGAGI (reference sequence). J lost 6 bases, V lost 7 bases, and 8 bases had no gene match. The CDR3 spans 15 residues. CDR3 DNA: TGTGCCAGCAATACCGGGACAGGGGGTCCTCAGCCCCAGCATTTT. This sequence encodes CASNTGTGGPQPQHF.

DNA for the CDR3: TGTGCCAGCAGCCAAGTTAGGGACAGGGGGTACGAGCAGTACTTC. It specifies CASSQVRDRGYEQYF. J is TRBJ2-7 and V is TRBV3-1 (or the pseudogene TRBV3-2), with 11 bases that match TRBD1. CDR1 is LGHDT, CDR2 YNNKEL, per germline (reference sequence). This CDR3 is built from 15 residues. J gave up 4 bases and V 1 base, and 3 bases lay outside the gene matches.

The chain uses TRBV19 and TRBJ2-2; D is possibly TRBD1 (5 bases). Trimming shortened V by 6 bases and J by 3 bases, and 11 bases separated the two germline ends. Germline loops: CDR1 LNHDA, CDR2 SQIVND (reference sequence). The CDR3 runs to 14 residues. CDR3 sequence reads: CASRKGLDTGELFF. The CDR3 DNA reads TGTGCCAGTAGGAAGGGGCTTGACACCGGGGAGCTGTTTTTT.

This clone was found once. The chain carries TRBV9 and TRBJ2-1; 12 bases agree with TRBD2. CDR1 SGDLS and CDR2 YYNGEE come from the germline V gene. The CDR3 covers 18 residues. V lost 3 bases to trimming and J lost 4 bases; unmatched junction nucleotides: 11. The CDR3: CASSALLAGGASYNEQFF. For the CDR3, the DNA is TGTGCCAGCAGCGCTCTCCTAGCGGGGGGGGCGTCATACAATGAGCAGTTCTTC.

This clone occurred once. The V gene is TRBV6-5, the J gene TRBJ1-4, with 11 bases lining up with TRBD1. Germline CDR1 is MNHEY and CDR2 is SVGAGI. This CDR3 region has 14 residues. V was clipped by 4 bases and J by 5 bases; unmatched bases: 0. The CDR3 loop is CASSWDRGNEKLFF. CDR3 DNA sequence: TGTGCCAGCAGTTGGGACAGGGGGAATGAAAAACTGTTTTTT.

The chain links TRBV10-1 to TRBJ2-3; TRBD1 agrees at 12 bases. V lost 3 bases to trimming and J lost 4 bases; unmatched junction nucleotides: 5. Per the germline V gene, CDR1 is WNHNN and CDR2 is SYGVQD (reference sequence). This CDR3 is 16 amino acids long. CDR3 DNA: TGCGCCAGCAGTGAAAGTGGGACAGGGGGCGCAGATACGCAGTATTTT. It is translated as CASSESGTGGADTQYF.

This chain links TRBV9 with TRBJ2-3, with 11 positions matching TRBD2. With 3 bases clipped from V and 1 base from J, the junction kept 10 bases outside the gene matches. CDR3 length equals 18 residues. CDR1 and CDR2 from the germline V gene are SGDLS and YYNGEE. The CDR3 DNA reads TGTGCCAGCAGCGCTACACTAGCGGGAGCAGGTGGCACAGATACGCAGTATTTT. Amino acid sequence: CASSATLAGAGGTDTQYF.

J is TRBJ1-1 and V is TRBV9; TRBD1 matches at 8 bases. The CDR3 runs 16 residues. V gave up 4 bases and J gave up 4 bases; unmatched junction bases: 12. The germline CDR1 and CDR2 sequences are SGDLS and YYNGEE. Written as DNA, the CDR3 is TGTGCCAGCAGCCCTCGGACAGGGCCAAGGGGCACTGAAGCTTTCTTT. Its translation is CASSPRTGPRGTEAFF.

V is TRBV6-5 and J is TRBJ2-1; maybe TRBD2 (5 bases). From germline, CDR1 is MNHEY and CDR2 SVGAGI. The CDR3 is made up of 13 amino acids. Trimming took 7 bases from V and 10 from J, leaving 17 bases between them. The CDR3 nucleotides are TGTGCCAGCACTCCCTCAGGCCGGAGGGAGCAGTTCTTC. It is translated as CASTPSGRREQFF.

Concerning this clone itself: Sequence at one end of the junction differs from germline and may be a read error. CDR3 sequence: CASSLGLAGSNEIF. The CDR3 DNA is TGTGCCAGCAGCTTGGGACTAGCGGGGTCCAATGAGATCTTC. The chain is built from TRBV11-2 and TRBJ2-7, with TRBD2 matching over 13 bases. Germline CDR1 SGHAT, CDR2 FQNNGV. The CDR3 runs to 14 residues.

The chain combines TRBV18 with TRBJ2-3; 9 bases align to TRBD2. Germline-derived CDR1 and CDR2 are KGHSH and LQKENI. The CDR3 has 15 amino acids. The V and J ends lost 4 bases and 2 bases, in that order; junction bases with no gene match: 4. CDR3 residues: CASSRREGFTDTQYF. The CDR3 nucleotides are TGTGCCAGCTCACGGCGGGAGGGTTTCACAGATACGCAGTATTTT.

The gene calls are TRBV5-1 and TRBJ1-6, with 7 bases lining up with TRBD1. V gave up 7 bases and J gave up 5 bases; unmatched junction bases: 6. The length of the CDR3 is 14 residues. The germline V gene has CDR1 SGHRS and CDR2 YFSETQ. The chain's CDR3 is CASAPGQHNSPLHF. CDR3 in DNA: TGCGCCAGCGCCCCGGGACAGCATAATTCACCCCTCCACTTT.

The chain recombines TRBV28 with TRBJ2-1; the match to TRBD2 covers 8 bases. The junction had 13 bases not matched to a gene; V was cut back by 1 base and J by 5 bases. The V gene's germline CDR1 is MDHEN and CDR2 SYDVKM. This CDR3 comprises 18 residues. The CDR3 nucleotides are TGTGCCAGCAGTTTATCCCCGGGACTAGGGAGCCTCCACAATGAGCAGTTCTTC. It specifies CASSLSPGLGSLHNEQFF. Based on the CDR3 plus reference TRBV28 and TRBJ2-1, the full variable domain is DVKVTQSSRYLVKRTGEKVFLECVQDMDHENMFWYRQDPGLGLRLIYFSYDVKMKEKGDIPEGYSVSREKKERFSLILESASTNQTSMYLCASSLSPGLGSLHNEQFFGPGTRLTVL.

J is TRBJ2-3 and V is TRBV18; 9 bases map to TRBD1. The CDR3 has 14 residues. In germline, CDR1 is KGHSH, CDR2 LQKENI. V lost 5 bases, J lost 0 bases, and 0 bases stayed unmatched. CDR3 coding DNA: TGTGCCAGCTCAGACAGGGGGAGCACAGATACGCAGTATTTT. This gives the protein CASSDRGSTDTQYF.

The V gene is TRBV5-1, the J gene TRBJ1-4; 7 bases agree with TRBD1. Germline CDR1 and CDR2: SGHRS and YFSETQ. The V segment lost 0 bases and the J segment 8 bases; nucleotides outside the gene matches: 4. This CDR3 has 14 amino acids. The CDR3 reads CASSLGDRIEKLFF. DNA of the CDR3: TGCGCCAGCAGCTTGGGGGACAGAATAGAAAAACTGTTTTTT.

V gene TRBV19 combines with J gene TRBJ1-2, with TRBD1 matching over 7 bases. V shed 0 bases and J 7 bases; nucleotides not matched to a gene: 5. CDR1 is LNHDA, CDR2 SQIVND, per germline (reference sequence). This CDR3 is 14 amino acids long. The CDR3 DNA reads as TGTGCCAGTAGTATAGACCCTTACAGGGGTGGCTACACCTTC. It encodes CASSIDPYRGGYTF. Supplemented by reference TRBV19 and TRBJ1-2, the full variable domain reads DGGITQSPKYLFRKEGQNVTLSCEQNLNHDAMYWYRQDPGQGLRLIYYSQIVNDFQKGDIAEGYSVSREKKESFPLTVTSAQKNPTAFYLCASSIDPYRGGYTFGSGTRLTVV.

The count of this clone is one. The sample carries other DNA sequences with the same CDR3. The chain combines TRBV6-1 with TRBJ1-2; tentatively, D is TRBD1 (5 bases). CDR3 length: 12 amino acids. Germline V gene data show CDR1 as MNHNS and CDR2 as SASEGT. V lost 3 bases and J 6 bases, leaving 8 bases between the germline ends. The chain's CDR3 is CASSEGGDGYTF. The CDR3 DNA sequence: TGTGCCAGCAGTGAGGGGGGGGATGGCTACACCTTC.